This T cell receptor (beta chain) appears in the sequencing data of a study of blood T cell repertoires in COVID-19. About the research overall: Samples of COVID-19 (acute and convalescent) were obtained from the United States, Italy and Spain. Nucleic acid was either cDNA or gDNA, and it came from T cells, B-cell-depleted T cells, or PBMCs.

As originally analysed: Reference gene primer amplification yielded estimated nucleated cell counts. Only in-frame clones appear in the TCRdb table, and some are missing; sequencing was by immunoSEQ multiplex PCR. V, J and clone size derive from that table, while D and trimming were established from the DNA sequence. This sample has about 330,000 clones, with roughly 90% found just once. CDR1 is SGDLS, CDR2 YYNGEE, per germline. Trimming pared 4 bases from V and 6 bases from J, leaving 17 bases between. The CDR3 totals 15 residues. The sequenced sample consisted of peripheral blood. The chain uses TRBV9 and TRBJ2-1; possible D gene TRBD2, 6 bases. The source of this sequence is a woman between 45 and 65 years old with active or convalescent COVID-19. DNA of the CDR3: TGTGCCAGCAGCACGGGGGACGTGGGGTCCAATGAGCAGTTCTTC. This sequence encodes CASSTGDVGSNEQFF.